This T cell receptor beta chain was documented in a study of blood T cell repertoires in COVID-19. The data were produced by immunoSEQ multiplex PCR, yet TCRdb's version contains in-frame clones alone and is incomplete. The data hold 360,000 or so clones, with about nine tenths observed a single time. The V segment lost 3 bases and the J segment 1 base; nucleotides outside the gene matches: 1. The germline V gene has CDR1 SGHNT and CDR2 YYREEE (reference sequence). The CDR3 covers 15 residues. The V gene is TRBV5-4, the J gene TRBJ1-5, with 10 nucleotides matching TRBD1. This TCR was sampled from a woman aged 25 to 39 who had recovered from COVID-19. The sequencing sample was made of PBMCs or T cells enriched from blood (not recorded which). The CDR3 coding sequence is TGTGCCAGCAGCTCGGGACAGGGGAGCAATCAGCCCCAGCATTTT. Residues: CASSSGQGSNQPQHF.